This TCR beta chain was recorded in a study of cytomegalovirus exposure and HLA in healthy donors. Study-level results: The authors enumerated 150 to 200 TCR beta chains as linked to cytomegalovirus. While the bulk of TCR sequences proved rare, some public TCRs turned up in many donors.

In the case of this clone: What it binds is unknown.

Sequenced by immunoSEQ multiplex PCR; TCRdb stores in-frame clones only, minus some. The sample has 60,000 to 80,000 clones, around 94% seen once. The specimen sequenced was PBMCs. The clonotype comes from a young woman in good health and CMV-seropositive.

CDR3 loop: CASSTTGLYGYTF. DNA for the CDR3: TGTGCCAGCAGCACGACAGGGCTCTATGGCTACACCTTC. The chain combines TRBV28 with TRBJ1-2; 7 bases map to TRBD1. This CDR3 region has 13 residues. V dropped 6 bases and J dropped 4; count of bases not matched to a gene: 5. The germline gives CDR1 MDHEN, CDR2 SYDVKM.